The sequence of this T cell receptor beta chain was determined in a study of blood T cells in healthy people across ages. Study context: Capture via template switching afforded approximately one barcoded beta molecule per two T cells.

Alongside a J-beta primer mix, a sample-barcoded 5' primer served in a second PCR lasting 7 to 11 cycles. Through a template-switch adaptor with 12 random nucleotides, each cDNA molecule received a tag. TCRdb reanalysed the 5' RACE reads using MiXCR and keeps one entry per CDR3 protein. This table has around 790,000 distinct CDR3 sequences, around 42% appearing once. Germline lookup yields CDR1 LGHNA and CDR2 YSLEER. The CDR3 is made up of 13 amino acids. With V trimmed by 4 bases and J by 12 bases, 8 bases remained unmatched. This chain uses TRBV4-3 with TRBJ2-1; 8 positions agree with TRBD1. Specimen: blood. The sequence was obtained from a man aged 55 to 70 in good health. The CDR3 is CASSRDRGFGQFF. CDR3 bases: TGCGCCAGCAGCCGAGACAGGGGTTTCGGGCAGTTCTTC.